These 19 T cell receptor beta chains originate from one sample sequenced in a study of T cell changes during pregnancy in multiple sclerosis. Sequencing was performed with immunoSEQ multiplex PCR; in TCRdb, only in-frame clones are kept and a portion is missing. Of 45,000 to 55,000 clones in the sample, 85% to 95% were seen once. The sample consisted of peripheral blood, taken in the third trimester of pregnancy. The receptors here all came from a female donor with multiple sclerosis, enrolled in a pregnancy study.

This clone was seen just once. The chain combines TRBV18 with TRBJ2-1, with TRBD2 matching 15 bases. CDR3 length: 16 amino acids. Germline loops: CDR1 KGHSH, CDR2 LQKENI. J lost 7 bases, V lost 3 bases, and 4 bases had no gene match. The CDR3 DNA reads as TGTGCCAGCTCACCTTCCGGGACTAGCGGGAGGAATGAGCAGTTCTTC. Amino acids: CASSPSGTSGRNEQFF.

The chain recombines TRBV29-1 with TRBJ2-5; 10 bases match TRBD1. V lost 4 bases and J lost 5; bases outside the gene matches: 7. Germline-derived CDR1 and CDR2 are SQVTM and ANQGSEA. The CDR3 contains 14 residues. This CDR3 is CSVVKTGGGETQYF. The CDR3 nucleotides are TGCAGCGTTGTAAAGACAGGGGGCGGTGAGACCCAGTACTTC.

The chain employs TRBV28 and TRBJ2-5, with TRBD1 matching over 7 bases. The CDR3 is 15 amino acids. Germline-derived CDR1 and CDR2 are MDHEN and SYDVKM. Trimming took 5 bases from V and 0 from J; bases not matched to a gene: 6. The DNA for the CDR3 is TGTGCCAGCAGTCCCTTAGGGACAGACCAAGAGACCCAGTACTTC. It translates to CASSPLGTDQETQYF.

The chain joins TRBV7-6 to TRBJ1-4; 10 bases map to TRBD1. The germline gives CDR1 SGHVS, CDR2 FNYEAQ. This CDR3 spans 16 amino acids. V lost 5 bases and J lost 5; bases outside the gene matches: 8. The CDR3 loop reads CASSPSPTGGNEKLFF. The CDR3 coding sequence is TGTGCCAGCAGCCCGTCCCCGACAGGGGGCAATGAAAAACTGTTTTTT.

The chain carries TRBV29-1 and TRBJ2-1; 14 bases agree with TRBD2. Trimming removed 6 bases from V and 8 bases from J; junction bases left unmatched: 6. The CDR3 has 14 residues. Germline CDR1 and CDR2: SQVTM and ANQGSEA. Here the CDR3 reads CSVQGTSGSDEQFF. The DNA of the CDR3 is TGCAGCGTCCAAGGGACTAGCGGGAGCGATGAGCAGTTCTTC.

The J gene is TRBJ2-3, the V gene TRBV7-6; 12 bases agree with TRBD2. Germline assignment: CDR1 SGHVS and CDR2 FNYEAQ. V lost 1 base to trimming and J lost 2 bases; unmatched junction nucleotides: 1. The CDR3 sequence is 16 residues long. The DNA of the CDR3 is TGTGCCAGCAGCTTAGGGACTAGCGGGGTCACAGATACGCAGTATTTT. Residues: CASSLGTSGVTDTQYF.

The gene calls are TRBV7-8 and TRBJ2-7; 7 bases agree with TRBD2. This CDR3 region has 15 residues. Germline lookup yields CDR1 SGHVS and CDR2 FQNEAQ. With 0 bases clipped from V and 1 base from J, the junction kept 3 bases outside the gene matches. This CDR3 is CASSLAREGSYEQYF. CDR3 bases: TGTGCCAGCAGCTTAGCTAGGGAGGGTTCCTACGAGCAGTACTTC.

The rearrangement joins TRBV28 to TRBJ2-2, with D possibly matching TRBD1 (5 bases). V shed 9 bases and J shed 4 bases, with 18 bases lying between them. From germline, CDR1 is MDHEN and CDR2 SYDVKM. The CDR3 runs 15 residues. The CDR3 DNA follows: TGTGCCAGTAAACGATCAGGGATGAGCACCGGGGAGCTGTTTTTT. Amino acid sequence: CASKRSGMSTGELFF.

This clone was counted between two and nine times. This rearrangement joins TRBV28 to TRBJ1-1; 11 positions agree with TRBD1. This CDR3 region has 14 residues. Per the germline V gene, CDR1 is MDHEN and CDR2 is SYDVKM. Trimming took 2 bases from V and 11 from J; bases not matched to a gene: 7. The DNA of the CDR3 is TGTGCCAGCAGTTTAGGGGGGACAGGGGGTTTCGCTTTCTTT. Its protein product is CASSLGGTGGFAFF.

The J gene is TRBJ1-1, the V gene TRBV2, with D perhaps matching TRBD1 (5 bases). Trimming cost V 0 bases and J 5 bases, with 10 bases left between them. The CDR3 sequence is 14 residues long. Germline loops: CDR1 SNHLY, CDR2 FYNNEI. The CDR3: CASSEAGGGTEAFF. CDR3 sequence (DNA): TGTGCCAGCAGTGAAGCGGGGGGGGGAACTGAAGCTTTCTTT. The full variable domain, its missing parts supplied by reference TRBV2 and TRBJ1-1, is EPEVTQTPSHQVTQMGQEVILRCVPISNHLYFYWYRQILGQKVEFLVSFYNNEISEKSEIFDDQFSVERPDGSNFTLKIRSTKLEDSAMYFCASSEAGGGTEAFFGQGTRLTVV.

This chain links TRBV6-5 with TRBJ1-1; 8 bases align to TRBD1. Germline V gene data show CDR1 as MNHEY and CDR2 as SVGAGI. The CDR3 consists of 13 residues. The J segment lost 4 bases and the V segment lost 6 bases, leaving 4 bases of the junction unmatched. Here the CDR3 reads CASRPTGGTEAFF. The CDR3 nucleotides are TGTGCCAGCAGACCCACAGGGGGCACTGAAGCTTTCTTT.

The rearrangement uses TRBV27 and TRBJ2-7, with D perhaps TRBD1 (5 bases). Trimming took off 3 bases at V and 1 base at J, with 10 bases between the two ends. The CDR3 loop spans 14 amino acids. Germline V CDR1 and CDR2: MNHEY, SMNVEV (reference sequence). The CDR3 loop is CASSLGQSSYEQYF. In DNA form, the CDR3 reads TGTGCCAGCAGTTTGGGGCAGTCATCCTACGAGCAGTACTTC.

CDR3 loop: CASSPKGSSGYYEQYF. CDR3 sequence (DNA): TGTGCCAGCAGCCCCAAGGGTTCTAGCGGGTACTACGAGCAGTACTTC. The chain couples TRBV9 to TRBJ2-7, with 8 nucleotides matching TRBD2. Germline V gene sequence: CDR1 SGDLS, CDR2 YYNGEE. V lost 4 bases and J lost 3; bases outside the gene matches: 12. This CDR3 is built from 16 residues.

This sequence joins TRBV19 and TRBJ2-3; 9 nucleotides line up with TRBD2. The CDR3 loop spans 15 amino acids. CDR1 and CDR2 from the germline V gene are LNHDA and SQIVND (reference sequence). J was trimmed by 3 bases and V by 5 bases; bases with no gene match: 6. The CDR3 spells CASSALAGVTDTQYF. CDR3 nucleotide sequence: TGTGCCAGTAGTGCGTTAGCGGGAGTTACAGATACGCAGTATTTT.

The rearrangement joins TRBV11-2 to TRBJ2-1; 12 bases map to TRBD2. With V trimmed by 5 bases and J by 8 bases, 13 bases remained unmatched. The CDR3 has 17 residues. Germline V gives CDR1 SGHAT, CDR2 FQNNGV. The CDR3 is CASSMTSGRTKGDEQFF. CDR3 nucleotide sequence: TGTGCCAGCAGCATGACTAGCGGGAGAACCAAGGGGGATGAGCAGTTCTTC. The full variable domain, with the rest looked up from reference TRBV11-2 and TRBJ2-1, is EAGVAQSPRYKIIEKRQSVAFWCNPISGHATLYWYQQILGQGPKLLIQFQNNGVVDDSQLPKDRFSAERLKGVDSTLKIQPAKLEDSAVYLCASSMTSGRTKGDEQFFGPGTRLTVL.

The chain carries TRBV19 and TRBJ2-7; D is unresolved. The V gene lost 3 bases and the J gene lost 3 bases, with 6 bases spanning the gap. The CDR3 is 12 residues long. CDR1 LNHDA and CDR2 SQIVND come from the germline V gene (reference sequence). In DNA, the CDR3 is TGTGCCAGTAGTATGTCGGGCTACGAGCAGTACTTC. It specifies CASSMSGYEQYF.

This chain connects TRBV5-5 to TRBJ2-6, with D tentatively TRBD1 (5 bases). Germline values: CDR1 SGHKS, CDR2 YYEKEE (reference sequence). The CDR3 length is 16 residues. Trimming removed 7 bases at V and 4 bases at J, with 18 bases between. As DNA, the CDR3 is TGTGCCAGCTTTCCGGTGGGGCTCTCCGGGGCCAACGTCCTGACTTTC. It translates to CASFPVGLSGANVLTF.

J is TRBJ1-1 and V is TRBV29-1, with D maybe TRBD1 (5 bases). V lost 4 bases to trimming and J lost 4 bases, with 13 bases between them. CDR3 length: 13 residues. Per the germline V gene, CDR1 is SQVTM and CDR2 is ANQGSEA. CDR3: CSVAFREGTEAFF. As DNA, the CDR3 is TGCAGCGTTGCTTTCAGGGAGGGCACTGAAGCTTTCTTT. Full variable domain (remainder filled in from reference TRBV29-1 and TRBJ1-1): SAVISQKPSRDICQRGTSLTIQCQVDSQVTMMFWYRQQPGQSLTLIATANQGSEATYESGFVIDKFPISRPNLTFSTLTVSNMSPEDSSIYLCSVAFREGTEAFFGQGTRLTVV.

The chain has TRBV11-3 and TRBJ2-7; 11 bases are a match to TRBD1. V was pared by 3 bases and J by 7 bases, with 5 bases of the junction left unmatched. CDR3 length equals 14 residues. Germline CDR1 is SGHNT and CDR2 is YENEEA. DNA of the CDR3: TGTGCCAGCAGCTTCGGACAGGGGGCGCGGGAGCAGTACTTC. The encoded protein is CASSFGQGAREQYF.